This TCR beta chain was documented in a study of Graves' ophthalmopathy and Graves' hyperthyroidism. RNA transcripts were the template, and TCR beta CDR3 regions were amplified from them. An initial RT-PCR round employing HTBI primers preceded a second-round multiplex PCR. Each CDR3 protein gets one entry after TCRdb re-called the multiplex PCR reads with MiXCR. The sample holds about 640,000 distinct CDR3 sequences, 35% to 45% seen once. Comment on this clonotype: Relative to the germline gene, one junction end is altered; a read error may explain this.

The CDR3 consists of 15 residues. From germline, CDR1 is SGHVS and CDR2 FQNEAQ. This chain connects TRBV7-8 to TRBJ2-5; no firm D call. The sequence was obtained from an adult man with Graves' ophthalmopathy. The sequenced material came from peripheral blood. CDR3 DNA: TGTGCCTGCAGCCCCCCTACAAGACATCAAGAGACCCAGTACTTC. Its translation is CACSPPTRHQETQYF. The full variable domain, its missing parts supplied by reference TRBV7-8 and TRBJ2-5, is GAGVSQSPRYKVAKRGQDVALRCDPISGHVSLFWYQQALGQGPEFLTYFQNEAQLDKSGLPSDRFFAERPEGSVSTLKIQRTQQEDSAVYLCACSPPTRHQETQYFGPGTRLLVL.